There are many counts of the clone carrying this T cell receptor beta chain. No antigen is known for it. The data were taken from a study of early T cells in non-severe SARS-CoV-2 infection. About the study: With bulk RNA from unsorted whole blood as input, sequencing yielded unpaired chains.

Individual cDNA molecules each received unique molecular identifiers attached to them. TCRdb independently ran MiXCR on the 5' RACE reads; one entry per CDR3 protein. The sample yields 48,000 or so distinct CDR3 sequences, 6.2% seen once. The V and J ends lost 8 bases and 2 bases respectively, with 3 bases between them. Germline CDR1 is MNHEY and CDR2 is SVGEGT. The CDR3 sequence is 11 residues long. Study-wide findings and caveats: Database matching using VDJdb favored anti-spike CD8 responses, with private and CD4 specificities left missing.

The chain uses TRBV6-2 or TRBV6-3 and TRBJ2-2; D gene ambiguous. This clonotype was obtained from an adult who was a healthcare worker with PCR-confirmed SARS-CoV-2 infection or an uninfected control (not recorded which). Sequenced here: whole blood, sampled at baseline. In DNA form, the CDR3 reads TGTGCCAGCTCCAACACCGGGGAGCTGTTTTTT. This sequence encodes CASSNTGELFF.